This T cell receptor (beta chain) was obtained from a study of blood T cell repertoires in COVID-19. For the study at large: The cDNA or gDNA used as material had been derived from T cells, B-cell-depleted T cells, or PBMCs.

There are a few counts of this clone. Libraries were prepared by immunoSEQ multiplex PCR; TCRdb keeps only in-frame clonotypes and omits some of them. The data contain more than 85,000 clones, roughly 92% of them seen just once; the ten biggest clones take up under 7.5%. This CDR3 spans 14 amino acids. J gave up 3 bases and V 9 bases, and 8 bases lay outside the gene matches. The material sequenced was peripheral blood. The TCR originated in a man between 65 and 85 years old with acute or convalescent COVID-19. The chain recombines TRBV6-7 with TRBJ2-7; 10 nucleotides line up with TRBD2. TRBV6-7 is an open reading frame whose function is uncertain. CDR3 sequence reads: CASPPGLANYEQYF. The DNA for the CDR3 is TGTGCCAGTCCACCGGGACTAGCGAACTACGAGCAGTACTTC.